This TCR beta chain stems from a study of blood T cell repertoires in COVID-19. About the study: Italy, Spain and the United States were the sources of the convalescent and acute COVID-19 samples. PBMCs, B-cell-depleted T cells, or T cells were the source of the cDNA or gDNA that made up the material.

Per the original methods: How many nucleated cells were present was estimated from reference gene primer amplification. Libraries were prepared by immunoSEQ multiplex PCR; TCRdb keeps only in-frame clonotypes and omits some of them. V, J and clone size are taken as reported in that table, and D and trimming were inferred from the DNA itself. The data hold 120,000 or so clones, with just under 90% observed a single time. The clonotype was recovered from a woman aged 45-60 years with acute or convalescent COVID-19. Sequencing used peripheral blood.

The CDR3 bases are TGTGCCAGCTCACCGACAGGGCTCGACACTGAAGCTTTCTTT. Translating it yields CASSPTGLDTEAFF. This rearrangement joins TRBV18 to TRBJ1-1; 7 nucleotides line up with TRBD1. Germline V gives CDR1 KGHSH, CDR2 LQKENI. Trimming removed 3 bases from V and 3 bases from J; junction bases left unmatched: 4. This CDR3 has 14 residues.